These 20 T cell receptor beta chains originate from one sample sequenced in a study of beta chain features in type 1 diabetes. Expressed TCRB transcripts were sequenced because the isolated RNA had all been reverse transcribed beforehand. The protocol was immunoSEQ multiplex PCR, while the TCRdb copy is restricted to in-frame clones and leaves out a portion. This table holds around 310,000 clones, roughly 11% found once. The sample was naive CD4+ T cells from blood. These receptors were collected from a woman in her thirties in good health.

The genes are TRBV9 and TRBJ2-3; 12 bases are shared with TRBD2. Germline V CDR1 and CDR2: SGDLS, YYNGEE. The CDR3 covers 19 residues. After removal of 0 bases from V and 0 bases from J, the junction contained 8 bases not matched to a gene. The CDR3 DNA reads TGTGCCAGCAGCGTAGCTACTACTAGCGGGAGGTGGAGCACAGATACGCAGTATTTT. Translated: CASSVATTSGRWSTDTQYF.

The V gene is TRBV6-1, the J gene TRBJ2-1; perhaps TRBD2 as D (5 bases). This CDR3 comprises 14 residues. V lost 7 bases, J lost 8 bases, and 18 bases lay in between. From germline, CDR1 is MNHNS and CDR2 SASEGT. CDR3 sequence reads: CASMVREIGYEQFF. CDR3 in DNA: TGTGCCAGCATGGTCCGGGAAATAGGGTATGAGCAGTTCTTC.

This clone came up a few times. Written as DNA, the CDR3 is TGTGCCAGCAGCTCGCCAGGACTAGCGGGCCCCAATGAGCAGTTCTTC. The encoded protein is CASSSPGLAGPNEQFF. The chain links TRBV7-3 to TRBJ2-1; 11 positions match TRBD2. In germline, CDR1 is SGHTA, CDR2 FQGTGA. The CDR3 sequence is 16 residues long. V dropped 4 bases and J dropped 6; count of bases not matched to a gene: 8.

This sequence joins TRBV9 and TRBJ2-7; TRBD2 agrees at 9 bases. Trimming took 4 bases from V and 0 from J; bases not matched to a gene: 11. CDR1 and CDR2 from the germline V gene are SGDLS and YYNGEE. The CDR3 consists of 17 residues. The CDR3 loop is CASSPRAGGTSSYEQYF. The CDR3 coding sequence is TGTGCCAGCAGCCCTCGGGCGGGAGGGACCAGCTCCTACGAGCAGTACTTC.

The chain combines TRBV28 with TRBJ2-5, with 7 bases aligning to TRBD2. Germline loops: CDR1 MDHEN, CDR2 SYDVKM. The CDR3 is 14 residues long. J lost 3 bases, V lost 4 bases, and 5 bases had no gene match. CDR3 DNA sequence: TGTGCCAGCAGTTGGGGAGCGGGAAAAGAGACCCAGTACTTC. This codes for CASSWGAGKETQYF. Variable domain in full (rest from reference TRBV28 and TRBJ2-5): DVKVTQSSRYLVKRTGEKVFLECVQDMDHENMFWYRQDPGLGLRLIYFSYDVKMKEKGDIPEGYSVSREKKERFSLILESASTNQTSMYLCASSWGAGKETQYFGPGTRLLVL.

This sequence joins TRBV7-2 and TRBJ2-4, with 7 positions matching TRBD1. The CDR3 is made up of 13 amino acids. With V trimmed by 0 bases and J by 15 bases, 8 bases remained unmatched. Germline CDR1 and CDR2: SGHTA and FQGNSA. CDR3: CASSLAFYDRAYF. CDR3 nucleotides: TGTGCCAGCAGCTTAGCGTTCTACGACAGGGCGTACTTC.

V usage is TRBV7-8 and J usage is TRBJ2-3, with D possibly matching TRBD2 (5 bases). Trimming took 5 bases from V and 4 from J, leaving 19 bases between them. CDR1 is SGHVS, CDR2 FQNEAQ, per germline. The CDR3 has 16 amino acids. Written as DNA, the CDR3 is TGTGCCAGCAGCCCCAATCCAAGCGGAGATCCAGATACGCAGTATTTT. Protein sequence: CASSPNPSGDPDTQYF.

This clone has just a few counts. The chain uses TRBV25-1 and TRBJ1-1; 8 bases line up with TRBD1. CDR1 and CDR2 from the germline V gene are MGHDK and SYGVNS. Trimming removed 0 bases from V and 11 bases from J; junction bases left unmatched: 11. CDR3 length: 15 amino acids. The CDR3 bases are TGTGCCAGCAGTGAATATGCCGGAACAGGGGGGCGGGCTTTCTTT. Encoded protein: CASSEYAGTGGRAFF.

There are a few counts of this clone. J is TRBJ1-5 and V is TRBV7-2; maybe TRBD1 (6 bases). CDR1 and CDR2 from the germline V gene are SGHTA and FQGNSA. The CDR3 is 16 residues long. V was pared by 3 bases and J by 1 base, with 13 bases between. The CDR3, as DNA: TGTGCCAGCAGCTTCCGTTGGACAGCAAGCAATCAGCCCCAGCATTTT. Residues: CASSFRWTASNQPQHF.

CDR3 bases: TGTGCCAGCAGCATCCGACTAGATGGGGCCGGGGAGCTGTTTTTT. It is translated as CASSIRLDGAGELFF. The genes are TRBV9 and TRBJ2-2; TRBD2 is a possible D gene (6 bases). This CDR3 is built from 15 residues. The germline V and J ends were trimmed by 4 bases and 6 bases, with 16 bases remaining between them. Germline CDR1 SGDLS, CDR2 YYNGEE.

In DNA form, the CDR3 reads TGCAGCGCCAGACAGGGGGCGTCAGATACGCAGTATTTT. Its translation is CSARQGASDTQYF. The chain is built from TRBV29-1 and TRBJ2-3, with TRBD1 identical over 10 bases. Germline CDR1 and CDR2: SQVTM and ANQGSEA. Unmatched junction bases numbered 5, after V lost 7 bases and J lost 4 bases. The CDR3 extends over 13 amino acids.

The chain couples TRBV28 to TRBJ2-7, with D possibly TRBD1 on 6 matching bases. The CDR3 has 14 amino acids. V gave up 3 bases and J gave up 9 bases, with 18 bases separating them. Per germline, CDR1 MDHEN and CDR2 SYDVKM. The CDR3 sequence is CASSFVGNRAGQYF. The CDR3 DNA reads TGTGCCAGCAGTTTCGTGGGAAACAGGGCTGGGCAGTACTTC.

V usage is TRBV30 and J usage is TRBJ2-7; TRBD1 matches 7 bases. In germline, CDR1 is GTSNPN, CDR2 SVGIG (reference sequence). J gave up 9 bases and V 7 bases, and 12 bases lay outside the gene matches. The CDR3 spans 12 residues. The CDR3 nucleotides read TGTGCCTCAGGGGGAAGGACACTGGTGCAGTACTTC. Residues: CASGGRTLVQYF.

This clone has a handful of counts. This chain uses TRBV4-3 with TRBJ2-1; 9 bases match TRBD2. Germline CDR1 reads LGHNA; CDR2 reads YSLEER. V dropped 4 bases and J dropped 6; count of bases not matched to a gene: 7. The CDR3 spans 15 residues. In DNA form, the CDR3 reads TGCGCCAGCAGCCTGACCGGGACTAGCTTCAATGAGCAGTTCTTC. It encodes CASSLTGTSFNEQFF.

The chain carries TRBV4-3 and TRBJ2-3; 10 bases map to TRBD2. The CDR3 runs to 15 residues. Germline V gene sequence: CDR1 LGHNA, CDR2 YSLEER. Trimming took 1 base from V and 7 from J; bases not matched to a gene: 5. CDR3 residues: CASSQGSSGSYTQYF. The CDR3 bases are TGCGCCAGCAGCCAAGGGTCTAGCGGGAGTTATACGCAGTATTTT.

V usage is TRBV15 and J usage is TRBJ2-3; 13 bases are a match to TRBD2. Germline values: CDR1 LNHNV, CDR2 YYDKDF (reference sequence). V lost 0 bases, J lost 6 bases, and 12 bases stayed unmatched. This CDR3 is 19 amino acids long. CDR3 nucleotides: TGTGCCACCAGCAGAGATCCCCTTAGACTAGCGGGAGGCGCGGATACGCAGTATTTT. This codes for CATSRDPLRLAGGADTQYF.

This clone showed up just a few times. The V gene is TRBV5-1, the J gene TRBJ2-1, with 8 positions matching TRBD2. The CDR3 is made up of 17 amino acids. Germline assignment: CDR1 SGHRS and CDR2 YFSETQ. Germline trimming cut 6 bases from V and 8 bases from J; bases unmatched to any gene: 19. CDR3 DNA sequence: TGCGCCAGCATGGTGGCAGCCAAGTGGTCCGGGGGGGATGAGCAGTTCTTC. Encoded protein: CASMVAAKWSGGDEQFF.

This clone was seen more than once but under ten times. The chain carries TRBV7-2 and TRBJ2-7, with TRBD1 as a possible D gene (6 bases). CDR1 is SGHTA, CDR2 FQGNSA, per germline. The V end was cut by 2 bases, the J end by 3 bases, with 11 bases between. The CDR3 contains 14 residues. DNA of the CDR3: TGTGCCAGCAGCTTACAGGAGGACAGCTACGAGCAGTACTTC. Translating gives CASSLQEDSYEQYF.

The J gene is TRBJ2-1, the V gene TRBV6-1; 10 bases line up with TRBD2. Germline V gene data show CDR1 as MNHNS and CDR2 as SASEGT. V was clipped by 2 bases and J by 8 bases; unmatched bases: 12. This CDR3 is 17 amino acids long. CDR3 sequence: CASSERPRVAGGHEQFF. The CDR3 nucleotides are TGTGCCAGCAGTGAACGCCCACGGGTAGCGGGAGGCCATGAGCAGTTCTTC.

The CDR3 sequence: CASSPLAGGRNKNIQYF. The CDR3 nucleotides read TGTGCCAGCAGTCCCCTAGCGGGAGGGAGGAACAAAAACATTCAGTACTTC. The chain links TRBV27 to TRBJ2-4; TRBD2 matches at 12 bases. The CDR3 is 17 amino acids. Germline V gene sequence: CDR1 MNHEY, CDR2 SMNVEV (reference sequence). Trimming at V came to 5 bases and at J to 3 bases, leaving 8 bases not matched to a gene.